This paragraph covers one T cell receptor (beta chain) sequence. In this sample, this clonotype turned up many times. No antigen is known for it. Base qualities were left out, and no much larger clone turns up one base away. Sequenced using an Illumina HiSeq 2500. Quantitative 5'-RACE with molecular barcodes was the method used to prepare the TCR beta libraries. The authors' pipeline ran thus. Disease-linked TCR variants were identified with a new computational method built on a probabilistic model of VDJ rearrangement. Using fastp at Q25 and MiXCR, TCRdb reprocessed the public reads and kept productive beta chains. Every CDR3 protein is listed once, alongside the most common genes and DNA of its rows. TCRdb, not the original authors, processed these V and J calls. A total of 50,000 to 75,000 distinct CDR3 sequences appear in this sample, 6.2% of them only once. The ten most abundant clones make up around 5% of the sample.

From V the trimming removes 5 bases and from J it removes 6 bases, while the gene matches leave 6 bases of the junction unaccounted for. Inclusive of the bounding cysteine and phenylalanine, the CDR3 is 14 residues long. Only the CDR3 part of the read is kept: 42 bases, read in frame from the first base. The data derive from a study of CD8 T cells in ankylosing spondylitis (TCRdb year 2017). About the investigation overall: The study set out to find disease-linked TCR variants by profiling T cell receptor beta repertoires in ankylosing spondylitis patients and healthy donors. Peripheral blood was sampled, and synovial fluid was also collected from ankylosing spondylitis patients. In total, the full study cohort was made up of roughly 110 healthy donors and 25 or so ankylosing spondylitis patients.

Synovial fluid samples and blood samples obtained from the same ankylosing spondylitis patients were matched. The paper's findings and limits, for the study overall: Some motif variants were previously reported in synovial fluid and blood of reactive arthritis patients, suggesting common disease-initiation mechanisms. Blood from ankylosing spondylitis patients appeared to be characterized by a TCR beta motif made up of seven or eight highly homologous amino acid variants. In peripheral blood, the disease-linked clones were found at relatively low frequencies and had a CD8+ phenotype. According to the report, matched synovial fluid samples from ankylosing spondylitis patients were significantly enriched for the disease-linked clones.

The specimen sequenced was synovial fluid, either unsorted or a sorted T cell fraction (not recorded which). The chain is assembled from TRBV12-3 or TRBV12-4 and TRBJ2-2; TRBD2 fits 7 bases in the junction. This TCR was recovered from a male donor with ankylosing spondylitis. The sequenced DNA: TGTGCCAGCAGTAGACCGGGACTATCCGGGGAGCTGTTTTTT. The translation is CASSRPGLSGELFF.